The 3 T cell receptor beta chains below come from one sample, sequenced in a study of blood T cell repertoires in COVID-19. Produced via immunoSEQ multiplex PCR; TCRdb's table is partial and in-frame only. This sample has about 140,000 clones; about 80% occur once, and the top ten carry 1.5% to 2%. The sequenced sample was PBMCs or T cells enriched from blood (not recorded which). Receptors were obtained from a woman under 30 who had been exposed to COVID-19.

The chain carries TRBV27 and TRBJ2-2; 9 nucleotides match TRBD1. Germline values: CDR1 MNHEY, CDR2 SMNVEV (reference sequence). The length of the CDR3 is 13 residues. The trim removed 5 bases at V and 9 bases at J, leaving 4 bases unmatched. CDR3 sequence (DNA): TGTGCCAGCAGTGCCGGGACAGGGTGGGAGCTGTTTTTT. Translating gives CASSAGTGWELFF.

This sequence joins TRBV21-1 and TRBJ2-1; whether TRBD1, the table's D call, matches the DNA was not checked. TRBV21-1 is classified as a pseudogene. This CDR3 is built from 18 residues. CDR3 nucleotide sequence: TGTGCCAGCAGCAAAGAGAGGGCCGGGACAGGGGACTACAATGAGCAGTTCTTC. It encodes CASSKERAGTGDYNEQFF.

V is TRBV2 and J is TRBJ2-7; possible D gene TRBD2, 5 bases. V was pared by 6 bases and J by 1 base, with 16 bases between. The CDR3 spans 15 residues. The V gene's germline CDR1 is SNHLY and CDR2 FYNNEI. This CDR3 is CASSDYSPSSYEQYF. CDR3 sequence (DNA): TGTGCCAGCAGCGACTATTCTCCCTCATCCTACGAGCAGTACTTC. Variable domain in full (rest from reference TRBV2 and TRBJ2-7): EPEVTQTPSHQVTQMGQEVILRCVPISNHLYFYWYRQILGQKVEFLVSFYNNEISEKSEIFDDQFSVERPDGSNFTLKIRSTKLEDSAMYFCASSDYSPSSYEQYFGPGTRLTVT.